These T cell receptor beta chains were read from a single sample in a study of blood T cell repertoires in COVID-19. This table comes from immunoSEQ multiplex PCR, and its TCRdb copy is limited to in-frame clones, with some not included. This table holds around 460,000 clones, approximately 90% found once. The sample consisted of peripheral blood. All receptors come from a man younger than 35 with COVID-19, enrolled during active disease. CDR3s include the opening cysteine and the closing phenylalanine or tryptophan. The D gene is left open where the match is weak. Expanded clones are given a class, and other clones once, few, many or no size at all.

J gene | V gene | clone size | D gene | CDR3 DNA | CDR3 protein
TRBJ2-3 | TRBV6-2/TRBV6-3 | once | TRBD2 | TGTGCCAGCAGTTACTCGAAAGCTAGCGGGGGGGCTCGAGATACGCAGTATTTT | CASSYSKASGGARDTQYF
TRBJ2-2 | TRBV5-1 | NA | NA | TGCGCCAGCAGCTTGAAACAGGCCGGGGAGCTGTTTTTT | CASSLKQAGELFF
TRBJ1-1 | TRBV3-1/TRBV3-2 | NA | TRBD1 | TGTGCCAGCAGCTACCCCGGACAGGGTACTGAAGCTTTCTTT | CASSYPGQGTEAFF
TRBJ1-4 | TRBV7-9 | NA | NA | TGTGCCAGCAGCTTCGCTATAGATGAAAAACTGTTTTTT | CASSFAIDEKLFF
TRBJ1-5 | TRBV11-2 | few | NA | TGTGCCAGCAGCCGATCAGGCACAGGGATCAATCAGCCCCAGCATTTT | CASSRSGTGINQPQHF
TRBJ2-3 | TRBV10-3 | NA | NA | TGTGCCATCAGTGGTCAGGAAGCAGATACGCAGTATTTT | CAISGQEADTQYF
TRBJ2-4 | TRBV5-1 | NA | NA | TGCGCCAGCAGCTTATACCCTAGCTTGAGGGAGGACCTCCAAAACATTCAGTACTTC | CASSLYPSLREDLQNIQYF
TRBJ2-3 | TRBV5-5 | NA | TRBD2 | TGTGCCAGCAGCTTGCGGACTAGCGGGGGAGGGGATACGCAGTATTTT | CASSLRTSGGGDTQYF
TRBJ2-2 | TRBV28 | NA | TRBD2 | TGTGCCAGCAGTAATCTAGCGGGGGGGCCGGGGGAGCTGTTTTTT | CASSNLAGGPGELFF
TRBJ2-2 | TRBV3-1/TRBV3-2 | NA | NA | TGTGCCAGCAGCCAAGATTTGGGGGCAACGAACACCGGGGAGCTGTTTTTT | CASSQDLGATNTGELFF